Sequencing of this TCR beta chain was carried out in a study of T-cell reconstitution after alpha-beta-depleted transplantation in children. Study results and limitations: The study traced high day-60 TCRbeta diversity in some patients to surviving recipient T cells and thymic progenitors. A year post-transplant, T-cell counts and diversity derived mostly from newly produced T cells. Alpha-beta T cells about two months after transplant reportedly derived from several hundred expanded graft clones.

This clonotype occurred many times. Its antigen remains unidentified. The CDR3 runs 13 residues. CDR1 and CDR2 (germline): DFQATT, SNEGSKA (reference sequence). V was clipped by 4 bases and J by 9 bases; unmatched bases: 10. A library of TCRbeta sequences, prepared with unique molecular identifiers, was generated. TCRdb reanalysed the PCR reads using MiXCR and keeps one entry per CDR3 protein. The table includes 140,000 or so distinct CDR3 sequences, around 8.5% detected once. This chain joins TRBV20-1 and TRBJ2-5; 8 bases are a match to TRBD1. The sequence was obtained from a female patient between 2 and 15 years old who had a stem cell transplant for congenital amegakaryocytic thrombocytopenia, so the T cells may come from the graft donor. Source: PBMCs, mostly from graft donor cells, taken 180 days after TCRalphabeta/CD19-depleted stem cell transplant. CDR3 residues: CSATPDRAWAQYF. The CDR3 nucleotides are TGCAGTGCTACCCCGGACAGGGCGTGGGCCCAGTACTTC.